The clone carrying this TCR beta chain has a count of ten or more. Its antigen remains unknown. The sample originates from a study of spatial heterogeneity in lung cancer. Study at large: More than 8.5 raw reads, on average, carried each unique TCR and UMI combination. Points from the study as a whole: Ubiquitous expanded tumor TCRs were observed in blood more at resection than follow-up.

Documented time point: sample taken at primary tumor resection. Tumor, nontumor lung or frozen PBMC supplied whole RNA that was sequenced unsorted. There were 70 to 80 donors, all of them untreated patients with early-stage non-small cell lung cancer. Individual TCR cDNA molecules each bore their own unique molecular identifier. TCRdb re-called the 5' RACE reads with MiXCR, one entry per CDR3 protein. The sample includes approximately 90,000 distinct CDR3 sequences, over 8.5% of them seen just once. The V and J ends lost 8 bases and 2 bases respectively, with 10 bases between them. The CDR3 contains 12 residues. Germline V gene data show CDR1 as SEHNR and CDR2 as FQNEAQ (reference sequence).

The receptor comes from a male donor with early-stage non-small cell lung cancer. The V and J genes are TRBV7-9 and TRBJ2-7; possible D gene TRBD2, 5 bases. The material was PBMCs, obtained at surgery. For the CDR3, the DNA is TGTGCCAGCGGGCAGGAGGCCTACGAGCAGTACTTC. The encoded protein is CASGQEAYEQYF.